What follows are 11 T cell receptor beta chains derived from one specimen sequenced in a study of blood T cell repertoires in COVID-19 (dated by TCRdb to 2020 to 2022). Libraries were constructed by the immunoSEQ multiplex PCR assay. Here the immuneACCESS table is served through TCRdb, limited to in-frame sequences with V and J called. Missing clones are a known gap in these copies; in checked studies unresolved V genes cover under half, and the rest lacks a known reason. The sample table lists roughly 150,000 clones, more than 75% of them with a count of one. 4.5% to 5% of the sample rests with the top ten. The sequenced material came from peripheral blood. The source is a man aged 18 to 30 with COVID-19, enrolled during active disease.

This clone was seen just once. This chain links TRBV6-5 with TRBJ2-7; the D gene is possibly TRBD2 (6 bases). The length of the CDR3 is 14 residues. V dropped 6 bases and J dropped 6 bases, with 18 bases sitting between them. CDR1 is MNHEY, CDR2 SVGAGI, per germline. Here the CDR3 reads CASRRGGRAVEQYF. CDR3 in DNA: TGTGCCAGCAGGCGGGGAGGCAGGGCGGTCGAGCAGTACTTC.

The sample holds one count of this clone. This chain connects TRBV15 to TRBJ1-2; 8 positions agree with TRBD1. The trim removed 7 bases at V and 7 bases at J, leaving 5 bases unmatched. The CDR3 has 12 residues. CDR1 LNHNV and CDR2 YYDKDF come from the germline V gene (reference sequence). Here the CDR3 DNA reads TGTGCCACCACTACAGGGACAGGTGGCTACACCTTC. Its protein product is CATTTGTGGYTF.

The chain combines TRBV5-1 with TRBJ2-7; 7 positions agree with TRBD1. Germline V lookup: CDR1 SGHRS, CDR2 YFSETQ. The CDR3 has 14 amino acids. With V trimmed by 0 bases and J by 8 bases, 8 bases remained unmatched. In nucleotides, the CDR3 is TGCGCCAGCAGCTTGGGAGGACAGGCCATCAAGCAGTACTTC. This sequence encodes CASSLGGQAIKQYF.

V is TRBV2 and J is TRBJ1-1; no definite D call. In germline, CDR1 is SNHLY, CDR2 FYNNEI. The CDR3 has 13 amino acids. V was pared by 7 bases and J by 1 base, with 10 bases between. CDR3 region: CASTLTQNTEAFF. CDR3 sequence (DNA): TGTGCCAGCACCCTGACACAGAACACTGAAGCTTTCTTT.

This chain uses TRBV3-1 (or the pseudogene TRBV3-2) with TRBJ1-6; D remains unclear. The length of the CDR3 is 13 residues. Germline CDR1 and CDR2: LGHDT and YNNKEL (reference sequence). V shed 1 base and J shed 10 bases, with 8 bases lying between them. The CDR3 DNA reads as TGTGCCAGCAGCCAAGCGGGTATCTCACCCCTCCACTTT. Its translation is CASSQAGISPLHF.

This chain uses TRBV27 with TRBJ1-6, with TRBD1 matching over 7 bases. With V trimmed by 0 bases and J by 0 bases, 5 bases remained unmatched. The CDR3 runs 18 residues. CDR1 is MNHEY, CDR2 SMNVEV, per germline (reference sequence). The CDR3 protein is CASSLSGPGGSYNSPLHF. The DNA of the CDR3 is TGTGCCAGCAGTTTATCGGGGCCAGGGGGCTCCTATAATTCACCCCTCCACTTT.

This rearrangement joins TRBV9 to TRBJ2-1; D is uncertain. Trimming pared 3 bases from V and 8 bases from J, leaving 12 bases between. The CDR3 runs to 13 residues. Germline V gene data show CDR1 as SGDLS and CDR2 as YYNGEE. CDR3 DNA sequence: TGTGCCAGCAGCGCCTCCCCCCCCCATGAGCAGTTCTTC. Its translation: CASSASPPHEQFF.

This sequence joins TRBV5-1 and TRBJ2-7, with 7 bases fitting TRBD2. From germline, CDR1 is SGHRS and CDR2 YFSETQ. This CDR3 is 14 amino acids long. V shed 0 bases and J 5 bases; nucleotides not matched to a gene: 5. DNA for the CDR3: TGCGCCAGCAGCTTGGGGGGCGGGAGCGACGAGCAGTACTTC. Translation gives CASSLGGGSDEQYF.

This clone was detected once. This rearrangement joins TRBV27 to TRBJ2-1; 8 bases align to TRBD1. The V segment lost 4 bases and the J segment 3 bases; nucleotides outside the gene matches: 8. This CDR3 is 16 amino acids long. The germline V gene has CDR1 MNHEY and CDR2 SMNVEV (reference sequence). The CDR3 region is CASSSHRGTSYNEQFF. CDR3 DNA: TGTGCCAGCAGTTCCCACAGGGGGACCAGCTACAATGAGCAGTTCTTC.

V usage is TRBV10-3 and J usage is TRBJ2-7, with D possibly TRBD2 on 6 matching bases. V dropped 2 bases and J dropped 2 bases, with 13 bases sitting between them. Germline V CDR1 and CDR2: ENHRY, SYGVKD. The CDR3 runs 15 residues. This chain's CDR3 is CAISEGEGGPYEQYF. In DNA form, the CDR3 reads TGTGCCATCAGTGAGGGAGAGGGAGGCCCCTACGAGCAGTACTTC.

The chain carries TRBV4-3 and TRBJ1-2; 9 positions match TRBD1. V dropped 3 bases and J dropped 4; count of bases not matched to a gene: 6. The CDR3 is made up of 15 amino acids. The germline CDR1 and CDR2 sequences are LGHNA and YSLEER. DNA for the CDR3: TGCGCCAGCAGCCACAACCCGGGACAGGGCTATGGCTACACCTTC. This gives the protein CASSHNPGQGYGYTF.